This TCR beta chain is from a study of cytomegalovirus exposure and HLA in healthy donors. Points from the study as a whole: Researchers reported in a later analysis that a missense DCLRE1C variant was tied to TCR beta V- and J-gene trimming. Segments of the TCR beta V type were, in most cases, productive about 87% or about 30% of the time in an earlier analysis. The study assumed roughly uniform donor sequencing depth for presence/absence analyses. For cytomegalovirus status, the classifier reportedly gave diagnoses with high specificity and sensitivity.

The trim removed 7 bases at V and 3 bases at J, leaving 5 bases unmatched. The CDR3 is 14 residues long. Germline lookup yields CDR1 SNHLY and CDR2 FYNNEI. Notes on this clone: Its specificity is unknown.

This PCR relied on a set of 60 Vbeta primers and 13 Jbeta primers. The method was immunoSEQ multiplex PCR; TCRdb's version includes in-frame clones alone and lacks a portion of them. The sample includes 150,000 or so clones, 80% of them seen just once. The chain is built from TRBV2 and TRBJ2-4; 8 bases agree with TRBD2. This clonotype originated in a woman in her thirties or forties in good health and CMV-seronegative. Source material: PBMCs. The DNA of the CDR3 is TGTGCCAGCACGGGAGCGGGAGTCAAAAACATTCAGTACTTC. Translation: CASTGAGVKNIQYF. The whole variable domain, filled in from reference TRBV2 and TRBJ2-4, reads EPEVTQTPSHQVTQMGQEVILRCVPISNHLYFYWYRQILGQKVEFLVSFYNNEISEKSEIFDDQFSVERPDGSNFTLKIRSTKLEDSAMYFCASTGAGVKNIQYFGAGTRLSVL.